This T cell receptor beta chain stems from a study of technical replicates of blood from four donors. The repertoire was sequenced with immunoSEQ multiplex PCR; TCRdb's copy has only in-frame clones and lacks some. The sample lists under 90,000 clones, approximately 96% occurring once. The receptor was isolated from a human donor in good health. Sequenced input: T cells isolated from PBMCs.

CDR3 sequence: CASRDDRLMNTEAFF. CDR3 nucleotide sequence: TGTGCCAGCAGGGATGACAGACTGATGAACACTGAAGCTTTCTTT. J is TRBJ1-1 and V is TRBV5-4, with D possibly being TRBD1 (5 bases). This CDR3 contains 15 residues. The ends were cut back, 5 bases at V and 0 bases at J, with 14 bases in the middle. The germline V gene has CDR1 SGHNT and CDR2 YYREEE (reference sequence).